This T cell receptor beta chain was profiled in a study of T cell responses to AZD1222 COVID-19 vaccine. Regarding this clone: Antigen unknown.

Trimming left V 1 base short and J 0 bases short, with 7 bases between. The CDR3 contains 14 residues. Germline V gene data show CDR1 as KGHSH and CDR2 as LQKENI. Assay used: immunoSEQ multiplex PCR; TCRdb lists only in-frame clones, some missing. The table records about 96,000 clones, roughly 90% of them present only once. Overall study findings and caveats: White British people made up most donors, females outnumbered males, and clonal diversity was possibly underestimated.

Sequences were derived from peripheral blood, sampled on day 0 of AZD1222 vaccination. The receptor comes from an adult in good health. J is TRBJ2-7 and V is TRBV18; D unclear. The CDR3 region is CASSPLQNSYEQYF. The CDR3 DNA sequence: TGTGCCAGCTCACCACTACAGAACTCCTACGAGCAGTACTTC.